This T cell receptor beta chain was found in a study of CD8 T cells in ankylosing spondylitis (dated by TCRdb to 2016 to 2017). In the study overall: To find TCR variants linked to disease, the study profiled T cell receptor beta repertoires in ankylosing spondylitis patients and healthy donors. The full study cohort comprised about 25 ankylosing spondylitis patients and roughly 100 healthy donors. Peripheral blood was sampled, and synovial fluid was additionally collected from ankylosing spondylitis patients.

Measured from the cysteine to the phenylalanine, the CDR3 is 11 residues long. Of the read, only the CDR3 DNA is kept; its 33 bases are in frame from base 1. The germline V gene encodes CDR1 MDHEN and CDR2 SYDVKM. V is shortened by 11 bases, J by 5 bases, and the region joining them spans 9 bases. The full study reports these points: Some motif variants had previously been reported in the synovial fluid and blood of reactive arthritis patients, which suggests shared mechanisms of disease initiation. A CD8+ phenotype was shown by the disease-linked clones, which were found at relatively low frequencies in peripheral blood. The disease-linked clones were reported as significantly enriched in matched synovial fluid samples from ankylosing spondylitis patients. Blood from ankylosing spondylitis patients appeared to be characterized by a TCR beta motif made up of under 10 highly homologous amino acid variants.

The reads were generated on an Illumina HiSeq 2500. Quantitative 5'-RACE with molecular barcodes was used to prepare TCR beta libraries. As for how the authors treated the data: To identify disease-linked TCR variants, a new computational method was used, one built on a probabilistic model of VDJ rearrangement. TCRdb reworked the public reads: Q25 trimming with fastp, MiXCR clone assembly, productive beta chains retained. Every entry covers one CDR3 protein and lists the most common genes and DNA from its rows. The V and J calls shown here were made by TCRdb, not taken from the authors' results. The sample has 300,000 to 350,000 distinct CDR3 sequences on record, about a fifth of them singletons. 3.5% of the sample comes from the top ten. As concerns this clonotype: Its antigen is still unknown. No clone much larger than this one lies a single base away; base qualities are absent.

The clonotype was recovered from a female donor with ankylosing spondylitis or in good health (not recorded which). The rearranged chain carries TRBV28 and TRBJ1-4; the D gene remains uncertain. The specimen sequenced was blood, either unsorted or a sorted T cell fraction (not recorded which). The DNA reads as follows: TGTGCCGTCTGGGGAAATGAAAAACTGTTTTTT. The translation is CAVWGNEKLFF.